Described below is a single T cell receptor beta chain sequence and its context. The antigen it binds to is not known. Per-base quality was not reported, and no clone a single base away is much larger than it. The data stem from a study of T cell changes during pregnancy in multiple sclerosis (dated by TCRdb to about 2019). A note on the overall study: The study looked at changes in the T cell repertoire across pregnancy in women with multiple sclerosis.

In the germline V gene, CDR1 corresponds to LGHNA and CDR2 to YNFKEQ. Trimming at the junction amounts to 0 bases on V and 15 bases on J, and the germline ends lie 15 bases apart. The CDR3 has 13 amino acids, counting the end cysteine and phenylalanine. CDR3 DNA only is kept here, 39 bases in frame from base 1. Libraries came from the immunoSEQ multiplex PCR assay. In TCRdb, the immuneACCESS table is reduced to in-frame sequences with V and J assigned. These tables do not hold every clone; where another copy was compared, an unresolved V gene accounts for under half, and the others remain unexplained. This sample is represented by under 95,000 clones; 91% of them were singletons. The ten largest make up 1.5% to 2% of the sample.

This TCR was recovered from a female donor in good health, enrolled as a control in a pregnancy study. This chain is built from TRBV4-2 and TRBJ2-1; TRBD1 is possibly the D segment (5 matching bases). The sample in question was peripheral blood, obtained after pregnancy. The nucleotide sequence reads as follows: TGTGCCAGCAGCCAAGACCAGGGCCCGACATTGTTCTTC. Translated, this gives CASSQDQGPTLFF.